The 14 T cell receptor beta chains listed next were all sequenced from one sample in a study of cytomegalovirus exposure and HLA in healthy donors. Use of 60 Vbeta and 13 Jbeta primers characterized the PCR. Using immunoSEQ multiplex PCR, the repertoire was profiled, and TCRdb retains in-frame clones only, with some absent. The sample lists 100,000 to 120,000 clones, around 83% occurring once. The material sequenced was PBMCs. All receptors come from a woman aged 60-70 years in good health and CMV-seropositive.

The CDR3 DNA is TGTGCCAGTAGTATATTCGGCAGGGCAGAGACCCAGTACTTC. Translated: CASSIFGRAETQYF. The J gene is TRBJ2-5, the V gene TRBV19, with D possibly being TRBD1 (5 bases). V lost 2 bases and J lost 4, with 11 bases in between. The CDR3 totals 14 residues. Germline values: CDR1 LNHDA, CDR2 SQIVND (reference sequence).

The V gene is TRBV4-2, the J gene TRBJ2-5; possibly TRBD2 for D (5 bases). In germline, CDR1 is LGHNA, CDR2 YNFKEQ. The CDR3 covers 15 residues. V was cut by 1 base and J by 2 bases, with 11 bases left in between. The CDR3 region is CASSQAGNRQETQYF. The CDR3 nucleotides are TGTGCCAGCAGCCAAGCGGGGAACAGACAAGAGACCCAGTACTTC.

J is TRBJ2-7 and V is TRBV5-1, with 10 positions matching TRBD1. V shed 4 bases and J 3 bases; nucleotides not matched to a gene: 7. Germline V gene data show CDR1 as SGHRS and CDR2 as YFSETQ. The CDR3 extends over 15 amino acids. CDR3 in amino acids: CASSAGTGVLYEQYF. The CDR3 DNA sequence: TGCGCCAGCAGCGCCGGGACAGGGGTTCTCTACGAGCAGTACTTC.

This chain links TRBV2 with TRBJ1-2; possible D gene TRBD1, 5 bases. CDR1 is SNHLY, CDR2 FYNNEI, per germline. The CDR3 contains 13 residues. Trimming cost V 10 bases and J 7 bases, with 19 bases left between them. CDR3: CATRGLPGSGYTF. Here the CDR3 DNA reads TGTGCCACCCGGGGACTCCCGGGCAGTGGCTACACCTTC.

V gene TRBV4-1 combines with J gene TRBJ2-1; 11 bases are shared with TRBD2. The CDR3 is 16 amino acids. CDR1 is MGHRA and CDR2 is YSYEKL in the germline V gene. Unmatched junction bases numbered 5, after V lost 4 bases and J lost 3 bases. The CDR3 loop is CASSPLAGGFYNEQFF. CDR3 sequence (DNA): TGCGCCAGCAGCCCGTTAGCGGGAGGGTTCTACAATGAGCAGTTCTTC.

The chain recombines TRBV18 with TRBJ1-5, with D possibly TRBD1 on 5 matching bases. CDR1 is KGHSH and CDR2 is LQKENI in the germline V gene. V was trimmed by 3 bases and J by 6 bases, leaving 9 bases between them. This CDR3 is built from 13 residues. CDR3 amino acids: CASSPGGFQPQHF. The CDR3 nucleotides are TGTGCCAGCTCACCGGGGGGTTTTCAGCCCCAGCATTTT.

The J gene is TRBJ2-1, the V gene TRBV14; D is possibly TRBD2 (5 bases). Trimming removed 1 base at V and 7 bases at J, with 8 bases between. Germline V gene data show CDR1 as SGHDN and CDR2 as FVKESK. CDR3 length: 13 residues. The CDR3 DNA sequence: TGTGCCAGCAGCCAAGGACGGGAAAATGAGCAGTTCTTC. Its protein product is CASSQGRENEQFF.

V and J are TRBV30 and TRBJ1-2, with a weak D call TRBD1 (5 bases). The germline CDR1 and CDR2 sequences are GTSNPN and SVGIG (reference sequence). Trimming cost V 7 bases and J 1 base, with 19 bases left between them. The CDR3 has 15 amino acids. This chain's CDR3 is CAFDPGLSFNYGYTF. In nucleotides, the CDR3 is TGTGCCTTCGACCCGGGACTGAGTTTTAACTATGGCTACACCTTC.

V gene TRBV5-1 combines with J gene TRBJ2-7; 7 bases fit TRBD1. V shed 4 bases, J shed 0 bases, and the junction held 7 bases outside the gene matches. The CDR3 is 15 residues long. The germline CDR1 and CDR2 sequences are SGHRS and YFSETQ. CDR3 DNA: TGCGCCAGCAGCCAGACAGGGCTTCGCTCCTACGAGCAGTACTTC. This codes for CASSQTGLRSYEQYF.

This chain connects TRBV5-1 to TRBJ2-1; 8 bases are shared with TRBD1. V was clipped by 4 bases and J by 5 bases; unmatched bases: 8. In germline, CDR1 is SGHRS, CDR2 YFSETQ. The CDR3 length is 15 residues. The CDR3 region is CASSGQGAGNNEQFF. The CDR3 DNA reads TGCGCCAGCAGCGGTCAGGGGGCGGGAAACAATGAGCAGTTCTTC. The full variable domain, completed using reference TRBV5-1 and TRBJ2-1, is KAGVTQTPRYLIKTRGQQVTLSCSPISGHRSVSWYQQTPGQGLQFLFEYFSETQRNKGNFPGRFSGRQFSNSRSEMNVSTLELGDSALYLCASSGQGAGNNEQFFGPGTRLTVL.

The chain employs TRBV13 and TRBJ2-3; 8 positions match TRBD2. The CDR3 extends over 15 amino acids. V lost 6 bases and J lost 3; bases outside the gene matches: 8. Per the germline V gene, CDR1 is PRHDT and CDR2 is FYEKMQ (reference sequence). The CDR3 spells CASSLRLAPTDTQYF. CDR3 nucleotides: TGTGCCAGCAGTCTGAGACTAGCGCCTACAGATACGCAGTATTTT.

This clone was seen a single time. The rearrangement links TRBV7-2 to TRBJ1-1, with a weak D call TRBD1 (6 bases). CDR3 length: 17 amino acids. V was shortened by 3 bases and J by 4 bases, with 21 bases between the two germline ends. Germline CDR1 reads SGHTA; CDR2 reads FQGNSA. CDR3 sequence reads: CASSLGSAGVRGTEAFF. Here the CDR3 DNA reads TGTGCCAGCAGCTTGGGCAGTGCAGGGGTCCGGGGCACTGAAGCTTTCTTT.

In this sample, this clone turned up once. The chain carries TRBV27 and TRBJ1-4; 9 bases are a match to TRBD1. The CDR3 contains 13 residues. Unmatched junction bases numbered 4, after V lost 8 bases and J lost 6 bases. In germline, CDR1 is MNHEY, CDR2 SMNVEV (reference sequence). CDR3: CASLGQGDEKLFF. Here the CDR3 DNA reads TGTGCCAGCCTGGGACAGGGAGATGAAAAACTGTTTTTT.

The rearrangement joins TRBV12-5 to TRBJ2-7; 8 positions match TRBD2. V was pared by 7 bases and J by 5 bases, with 16 bases of the junction left unmatched. The V gene's germline CDR1 is LGHNT and CDR2 FRNRAP. The CDR3 totals 16 residues. Here the CDR3 reads CASAAWVAGMGHEQYF. The CDR3 bases are TGTGCTAGTGCCGCGTGGGTAGCGGGAATGGGACACGAGCAGTACTTC.